The 24 T cell receptor beta chains listed next were all sequenced from one sample in a study. TCRdb re-called the 5' RACE reads through MiXCR, storing one row per CDR3 protein. The table records roughly 45,000 distinct CDR3 sequences, 22% of them present only once. Tregs were sorted as CD4+CD25+CD127-/low cells. Sequencing was carried out using Tregs sorted from blood. These receptors came from a female donor with breast cancer.

The CDR3 is CASSQDPPSGELFF. In DNA form, the CDR3 reads TGTGCCAGCAGCCAAGATCCTCCCTCCGGGGAGCTGTTTTTT. This sequence joins TRBV4-2 and TRBJ2-2; no clear D. This CDR3 spans 14 amino acids. V was clipped by 0 bases and J by 6 bases, with 8 bases between them. CDR1 is LGHNA and CDR2 is YNFKEQ in the germline V gene.

This clonotype was counted many times. The CDR3 spells CASNIAGAGTGELFF. CDR3 in DNA: TGTGCCAGCAATATAGCGGGAGCGGGCACCGGGGAGCTGTTTTTT. This rearrangement joins TRBV2 to TRBJ2-2; TRBD2 aligns across 9 bases. Germline CDR1 reads SNHLY; CDR2 reads FYNNEI. After removal of 7 bases from V and 4 bases from J, the junction contained 7 bases not matched to a gene. The length of the CDR3 is 15 residues.

The table lists this clonotype with a few counts. A junction end diverges from the germline sequence, so it may reflect a read error. V usage is TRBV10-3 and J usage is TRBJ2-1, with D unclear. Germline-derived CDR1 and CDR2 are ENHRY and SYGVKD. The length of the CDR3 is 13 residues. The CDR3: CAISESKENVQFF. The CDR3 DNA reads as TGTGCCATCAGTGAGTCGAAGGAGAATGTGCAGTTCTTC.

The sample holds many counts of this clonotype. This rearrangement joins TRBV5-1 to TRBJ2-3; maybe TRBD2 (5 bases). From germline, CDR1 is SGHRS and CDR2 YFSETQ. This CDR3 spans 14 amino acids. V shed 1 base and J shed 4 bases, with 10 bases lying between them. This CDR3 reads CASSLQGSADTQYF. The CDR3 nucleotides read TGCGCCAGCAGCTTGCAAGGTAGCGCAGATACGCAGTATTTT.

In its sample, this clonotype was seen many times. V gene TRBV6-1 combines with J gene TRBJ2-7; the D call may be TRBD1 or TRBD2 (5 bases each). The CDR3 covers 14 residues. Germline V gene data show CDR1 as MNHNS and CDR2 as SASEGT. The V end was cut by 5 bases, the J end by 0 bases, with 11 bases between. The CDR3 nucleotides read TGTGCCAGCAGTACAGGACGGGACTCCTACGAGCAGTACTTC. It specifies CASSTGRDSYEQYF.

V usage is TRBV4-1 and J usage is TRBJ2-5; no clear D. CDR1 and CDR2 (germline): MGHRA, YSYEKL. The CDR3 totals 13 residues. V lost 3 bases and J 0 bases, leaving 5 bases between the germline ends. CDR3 amino acids: CASSQAHQETQYF. CDR3 nucleotides: TGCGCCAGCAGCCAGGCGCACCAAGAGACCCAGTACTTC.

The rearrangement uses TRBV5-1 and TRBJ1-6; TRBD1 is a possible D gene (5 bases). Germline CDR1 is SGHRS and CDR2 is YFSETQ. The CDR3 has 18 residues. V lost 4 bases to trimming and J lost 8 bases, with 25 bases between them. CDR3 in DNA: TGCGCCAGCAGCAGCAACTCCCCACTCAGGGCTCGTGATTCACCCCTCCACTTT. It is translated as CASSSNSPLRARDSPLHF. Full variable domain (outside the CDR3, taken from reference TRBV5-1 and TRBJ1-6): KAGVTQTPRYLIKTRGQQVTLSCSPISGHRSVSWYQQTPGQGLQFLFEYFSETQRNKGNFPGRFSGRQFSNSRSEMNVSTLELGDSALYLCASSSNSPLRARDSPLHFGNGTRLTVT.

The genes are TRBV7-2 and TRBJ2-7, with D possibly being TRBD1 (6 bases). Germline assignment: CDR1 SGHTA and CDR2 FQGNSA. Trimming took off 0 bases at V and 7 bases at J, with 13 bases between the two ends. The CDR3 runs 14 residues. The CDR3 bases are TGTGCCAGCAGCTTAGCTGGCAGGGGATGGGAGCAGTACTTC. Protein: CASSLAGRGWEQYF. Looking up the rest from reference TRBV7-2 and TRBJ2-7 gives the full variable domain: GAGVSQSPSNKVTEKGKDVELRCDPISGHTALYWYRQSLGQGLEFLIYFQGNSAPDKSGLPSDRFSAERTGGSVSTLTIQRTQQEDSAVYLCASSLAGRGWEQYFGPGTRLTVT.

This chain links TRBV4-2 with TRBJ2-5, with 9 bases fitting TRBD2. This CDR3 is built from 17 residues. V lost 0 bases, J lost 3 bases, and 8 bases stayed unmatched. Germline-derived CDR1 and CDR2 are LGHNA and YNFKEQ. The CDR3 nucleotides read TGTGCCAGCAGCCAAGATCGAGACTTAGCGGGAGAAGAGACCCAGTACTTC. This gives the protein CASSQDRDLAGEETQYF.

This clonotype was seen repeatedly, ten times or more. J is TRBJ2-2 and V is TRBV5-1; no definite D call. Trimming removed 2 bases at V and 6 bases at J, with 8 bases between. Germline assignment: CDR1 SGHRS and CDR2 YFSETQ. The length of the CDR3 is 13 residues. The CDR3: CASSFDTAGELFF. As DNA, the CDR3 is TGCGCCAGCAGCTTTGACACCGCCGGGGAGCTGTTTTTT.

A word on this clonotype: A much larger clone differs from this one at a single base, so this may be a read error. The chain combines TRBV12-3 or TRBV12-4 with TRBJ2-2; weak D call: TRBD2 (6 bases). The CDR3 contains 15 residues. As DNA, the CDR3 is TGTGCCAGCAGTTCCCACTCTAGCGTAGGCGGGGAGCTGGTTTTT. Translated: CASSSHSSVGGELVF.

This clonotype has at least ten counts. V and J are TRBV4-1 and TRBJ1-3; D remains unclear. Looked up from germline, CDR1 is MGHRA and CDR2 is YSYEKL. V was pared by 5 bases and J by 2 bases, with 7 bases between. CDR3 size: 13 residues. Here the CDR3 reads CASSGNAGNTIYF. The CDR3 DNA reads TGCGCCAGCAGCGGGAATGCTGGAAACACCATATATTTT.

This clonotype was seen many times. The rearrangement links TRBV29-1 to TRBJ1-2; tentative D call: TRBD1 (5 bases). The CDR3 runs to 12 residues. V gave up 7 bases and J gave up 10 bases, with 19 bases separating them. CDR1 and CDR2 from the germline V gene are SQVTM and ANQGSEA. Here the CDR3 DNA reads TGCAGCGGTGGACACCGAGATGTAGACTACACCTTC. The encoded protein is CSGGHRDVDYTF.

This clonotype was recorded at least ten times. The rearrangement joins TRBV29-1 to TRBJ2-2, with 13 bases aligning to TRBD2. Germline CDR1 and CDR2: SQVTM and ANQGSEA. Losses at the gene ends were 4 bases for V and 4 bases for J; bases not matched to a gene: 6. This CDR3 contains 16 residues. The DNA for the CDR3 is TGCAGCGTTGGACTAGCGGGGGGAACGGGCACCGGGGAGCTGTTTTTT. This codes for CSVGLAGGTGTGELFF.

The chain recombines TRBV11-2 with TRBJ2-1; 7 bases line up with TRBD2. CDR1 SGHAT and CDR2 FQNNGV come from the germline V gene. The ends lost 0 bases at V and 3 bases at J; junction bases unmatched: 5. CDR3 length: 16 amino acids. DNA for the CDR3: TGTGCCAGCAGCTTAGATGTACGGGAGGACTACAATGAGCAGTTCTTC. The encoded protein is CASSLDVREDYNEQFF.

This clonotype was seen at least ten times. The chain employs TRBV9 and TRBJ2-7, with TRBD2 matching over 13 bases. Germline V gene sequence: CDR1 SGDLS, CDR2 YYNGEE. CDR3 length: 13 amino acids. The ends lost 3 bases at V and 7 bases at J; junction bases unmatched: 1. In DNA form, the CDR3 reads TGTGCCAGCAGCGGACTAGCGGGAGGTGAGCAGTACTTC. Translating gives CASSGLAGGEQYF.

This clonotype came up many times. The chain recombines TRBV20-1 with TRBJ2-1, with 9 bases matching TRBD1. The CDR3 spans 19 residues. With V trimmed by 1 base and J by 9 bases, 22 bases remained unmatched. In germline, CDR1 is DFQATT, CDR2 SNEGSKA (reference sequence). DNA of the CDR3: TGCAGTGCTAGAGGATGGGGGACAGGGTTCCCTAAGGTGGGGGGTGAGCAGTTCTTC. It specifies CSARGWGTGFPKVGGEQFF.

This clonotype showed up many times. This chain's CDR3 is CASTTSGVNNEQFF. The CDR3, as DNA: TGTGCCAGCACAACCAGCGGGGTGAACAATGAGCAGTTCTTC. This chain joins TRBV5-4 and TRBJ2-1, with 7 nucleotides matching TRBD2. V shed 6 bases, J shed 5 bases, and the junction held 8 bases outside the gene matches. Germline CDR1 SGHNT, CDR2 YYREEE (reference sequence). The CDR3 runs to 14 residues.

This clonotype was detected only a few times. The chain recombines TRBV7-9 with TRBJ2-5; D is uncertain. Germline V gene sequence: CDR1 SEHNR, CDR2 FQNEAQ (reference sequence). The CDR3 has 13 residues. Deletions cut 0 bases from V and 5 bases from J, with 7 bases between. CDR3 sequence: CASSLAGWETQYF. The DNA of the CDR3 is TGTGCCAGCAGCTTAGCAGGGTGGGAGACCCAGTACTTC.

Here the CDR3 reads CASAPDSFAHTQYF. In DNA, the CDR3 is TGTGCCAGCGCCCCGGACTCATTTGCACATACGCAGTATTTT. The chain employs TRBV5-6 and TRBJ2-3; TRBD2 is a possible D gene (5 bases). Trimming took 7 bases from V and 7 from J, leaving 19 bases between them. The length of the CDR3 is 14 residues. Germline V gives CDR1 SGHDT, CDR2 YYEEEE.

This clonotype was detected a few times. V and J are TRBV12-3 or TRBV12-4 and TRBJ1-2; tentatively, D is TRBD1 (5 bases). V lost 3 bases, J lost 8 bases, and 13 bases lay in between. The CDR3 length is 13 residues. This chain's CDR3 is CASSFAREGGYTF. In nucleotides, the CDR3 is TGTGCCAGCAGTTTTGCCAGGGAGGGAGGCTACACCTTC.

This clonotype appeared a few times. DNA of the CDR3: TGCAGTGCTAGAGCCGGGACAGGGGGGGGAGAGACCCAGTACTTC. Translated: CSARAGTGGGETQYF. V usage is TRBV20-1 and J usage is TRBJ2-5; 11 nucleotides agree with TRBD1. The CDR3 is 15 amino acids. Germline V gene lookup returns CDR1 DFQATT and CDR2 SNEGSKA (reference sequence). The V and J ends lost 1 base and 4 bases, in that order; junction bases with no gene match: 5.

The chain combines TRBV18 with TRBJ2-3; D ambiguous. CDR3 size: 16 residues. Germline V gene data show CDR1 as KGHSH and CDR2 as LQKENI. Trimming took 3 bases from V and 0 from J, leaving 13 bases between them. The CDR3 sequence is CASSPSSSLSTDTQYF. The CDR3 coding sequence is TGTGCCAGCTCACCGTCGAGCTCCCTAAGCACAGATACGCAGTATTTT.

A few counts support this clonotype. This chain connects TRBV28 to TRBJ2-5; D not resolved. The V gene lost 2 bases and the J gene lost 5 bases, with 3 bases spanning the gap. Per the germline V gene, CDR1 is MDHEN and CDR2 is SYDVKM. The CDR3 covers 11 residues. Here the CDR3 DNA reads TGTGCCAGCAGTTTACTCGAGACCCAGTACTTC. Translation: CASSLLETQYF.